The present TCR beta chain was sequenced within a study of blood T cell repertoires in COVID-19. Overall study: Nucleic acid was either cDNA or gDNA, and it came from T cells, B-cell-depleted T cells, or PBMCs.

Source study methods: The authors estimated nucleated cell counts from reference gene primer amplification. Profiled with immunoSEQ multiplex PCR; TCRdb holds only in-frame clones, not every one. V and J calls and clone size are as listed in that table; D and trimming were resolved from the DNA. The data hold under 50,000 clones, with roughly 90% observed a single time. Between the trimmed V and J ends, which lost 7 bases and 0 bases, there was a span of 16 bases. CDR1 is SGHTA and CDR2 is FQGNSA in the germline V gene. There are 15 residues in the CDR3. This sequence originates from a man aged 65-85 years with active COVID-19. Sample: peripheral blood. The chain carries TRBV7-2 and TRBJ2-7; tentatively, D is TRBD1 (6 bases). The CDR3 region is CASTSDSRLSYEQYF. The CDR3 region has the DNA TGTGCCAGCACTTCGGACAGTCGTCTCTCCTACGAGCAGTACTTC.